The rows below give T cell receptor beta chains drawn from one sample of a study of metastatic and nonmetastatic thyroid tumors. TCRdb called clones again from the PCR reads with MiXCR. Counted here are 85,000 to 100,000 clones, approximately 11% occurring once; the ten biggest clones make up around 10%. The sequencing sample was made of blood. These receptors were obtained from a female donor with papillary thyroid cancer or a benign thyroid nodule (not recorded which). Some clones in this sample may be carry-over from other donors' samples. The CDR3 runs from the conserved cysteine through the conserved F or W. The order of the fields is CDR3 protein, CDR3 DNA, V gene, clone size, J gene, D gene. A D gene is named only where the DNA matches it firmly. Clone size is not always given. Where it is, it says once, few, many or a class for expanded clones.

CASSQGDSPFPQFF	TGTGCCAGCAGCCAAGGGGACTCGCCCTTTCCTCAGTTCTTC	TRBV3-1	many	TRBJ2-1	.
CASSLGGDRVNSPLHF	TGTGCCAGCAGCTTAGGAGGGGACAGGGTGAATTCACCCCTCCACTTT	TRBV7-2	many	TRBJ1-6	TRBD1
CASSPYGESQPQHF	TGTGCCAGTAGTCCGTACGGGGAAAGTCAGCCCCAGCATTTT	TRBV19	many	TRBJ1-5	.
CASSLVLSTGELFF	TGTGCCAGCAGCTTAGTCTTAAGCACCGGGGAGCTGTTTTTT	TRBV7-2	many	TRBJ2-2	.
CASSSFAEQYF	TGTGCCAGCAGTTCCTTTGCCGAGCAGTACTTC	TRBV28	many	TRBJ2-7	.
CASSLDGTRNNEQFF	TGTGCCAGCAGCTTAGATGGGACTAGGAACAATGAGCAGTTCTTC	TRBV11-1	many	TRBJ2-1	TRBD2
CASSWRRLAGGPHEQFF	TGTGCCAGCAGCTGGCGGAGACTAGCGGGAGGGCCTCATGAGCAGTTCTTC	TRBV7-2	many	TRBJ2-1	TRBD2
CSVEGGHGYTF	TGCAGCGTTGAAGGGGGTCATGGCTACACCTTC	TRBV29-1	many	TRBJ1-2	.
CASSRGSYEQYF	TGTGCCAGCAGCAGGGGGTCCTACGAGCAGTACTTC	TRBV7-9	many	TRBJ2-7	.
CSAKTGNQPQHF	TGCAGTGCTAAGACCGGGAATCAGCCCCAGCATTTT	TRBV20-1	many	TRBJ1-5	.
CASRGLAGGGGELFF	TGTGCCAGCAGGGGACTAGCGGGAGGGGGCGGGGAGCTGTTTTTT	TRBV12-3/TRBV12-4	many	TRBJ2-2	TRBD2
CASSLRVAGGHEQFF	TGTGCCAGCAGTTTAAGAGTAGCGGGAGGCCATGAGCAGTTCTTC	TRBV27	many	TRBJ2-1	TRBD2
CASSYFGTSYEQYF	TGTGCCAGTAGTTACTTTGGGACATCCTATGAGCAGTACTTT	TRBV6-2/TRBV6-3	few	TRBJ2-7	.
CASSPGTGVWNEQFF	TGTGCCAGCAGCCCCGGGACAGGGGTTTGGAATGAGCAGTTCTTC	TRBV3-1	many	TRBJ2-1	TRBD1
CASSLAGGQGTYEQYF	TGTGCCAGCAGCTTGGCCGGGGGACAGGGAACCTACGAGCAGTACTTC	TRBV5-6	many	TRBJ2-7	TRBD1
CASSQGGVGSVEQFF	TGTGCCAGCAGCCAGGGAGGGGTGGGGAGTGTGGAGCAGTTCTTC	TRBV7-8	many	TRBJ2-1	TRBD2
CASSLGQGPPGGKEETQYF	TGTGCCAGCAGTTTGGGACAGGGACCCCCGGGGGGTAAGGAGGAGACCCAGTACTTC	TRBV27	many	TRBJ2-5	TRBD1
CASSYGGWGLAGAKNIQYF	TGTGCCAGCAGTTACGGTGGTTGGGGGCTAGCGGGAGCCAAAAACATTCAGTACTTC	TRBV6-2/TRBV6-3	many	TRBJ2-4	TRBD2
CASSYPRGGTGELFF	TGTGCCAGCAGTTACCCCCGGGGCGGTACCGGGGAGCTGTTTTTT	TRBV6-2/TRBV6-3	few	TRBJ2-2	.
CASSTGVTEQFF	TGTGCCAGCAGCACCGGGGTTACGGAGCAGTTCTTC	TRBV5-6	many	TRBJ2-1	.
CASSPPSQGSNSPLHF	TGTGCCAGCTCACCACCGTCCCAGGGGTCCAATTCACCCCTCCACTTT	TRBV18	many	TRBJ1-6	.
CASSMGQGAWETQYF	TGTGCCAGCAGCATGGGACAGGGGGCCTGGGAGACCCAGTACTTC	TRBV7-6	.	TRBJ2-5	TRBD1
CSAGTVDYEQYF	TGCAGTGCCGGGACGGTAGACTACGAGCAGTACTTC	TRBV20-1	once	TRBJ2-7	.
CASSEANRLAFGYEQYF	TGTGCCAGCAGTGAAGCGAACAGACTAGCGTTCGGATACGAGCAGTACTTC	TRBV6-1	.	TRBJ2-7	TRBD2
CASSLRGSGANVLTF	TGTGCCAGCAGTTTAAGGGGGTCTGGGGCCAACGTCCTGACTTTC	TRBV28	.	TRBJ2-6	.
CASSMAQGLQETQYF	TGTGCCAGTAGTATGGCACAGGGGCTCCAAGAGACCCAGTACTTC	TRBV19	many	TRBJ2-5	TRBD1
CATSDRTSGRSTDTQYF	TGTGCCACCAGTGACCGGACTAGCGGGAGGAGCACAGATACGCAGTATTTT	TRBV24-1	many	TRBJ2-3	TRBD2
CATSATGATTGELFF	TGTGCCACCAGCGCAACAGGGGCGACCACCGGGGAGCTGTTTTTT	TRBV24-1	.	TRBJ2-2	TRBD1
CASSYSGQGREHYF	TGTGCCAGCAGTTACTCTGGTCAGGGACGGGAGCATTACTTC	TRBV6-2/TRBV6-3	.	TRBJ2-7	.
CATSDGGFTDTQYF	TGTGCCACCAGTGATGGCGGGTTCACAGATACGCAGTATTTT	TRBV24-1	many	TRBJ2-3	.
CASNNQGTSTDTQYF	TGTGCCAGCAACAACCAGGGAACTAGCACAGATACGCAGTATTTT	TRBV12-3/TRBV12-4	many	TRBJ2-3	.
CASSYFEGEAFF	TGTGCCAGCAGTTACTTTGAGGGCGAAGCTTTCTTT	TRBV6-2/TRBV6-3	many	TRBJ1-1	.
CASRPTWGRGETQYF	TGTGCCAGCAGACCTACATGGGGGCGCGGGGAGACCCAGTACTTC	TRBV11-2	many	TRBJ2-5	.
CASSRPLRGLGETQYF	TGCGCCAGCAGCCGTCCTCTCAGGGGGCTCGGGGAGACCCAGTACTTC	TRBV4-3	many	TRBJ2-5	TRBD1
CASSPGLAEETQYF	TGCGCCAGCAGCCCGGGACTAGCGGAAGAGACCCAGTACTTC	TRBV5-1	many	TRBJ2-5	TRBD2
CASTLRGGLIYGYTF	TGTGCCAGCACCCTTAGGGGGGGGCTCATCTATGGCTACACCTTC	TRBV27	many	TRBJ1-2	.
CSARATPGQGARVNTEAFF	TGCAGTGCTAGAGCAACACCGGGACAGGGGGCTAGGGTGAACACTGAAGCTTTCTTT	TRBV20-1	many	TRBJ1-1	TRBD1
CASSPSGASREKLFF	TGTGCCAGCTCACCTTCGGGGGCCTCCAGGGAAAAACTGTTTTTT	TRBV18	many	TRBJ1-4	.
CASSYSRQDHTEAFF	TGTGCCAGCAGTTATTCCCGGCAGGATCACACTGAAGCTTTCTTT	TRBV6-1	many	TRBJ1-1	.
CAWGARSYNEQFF	TGTGCCTGGGGGGCGCGATCCTACAATGAGCAGTTCTTC	TRBV30	many	TRBJ2-1	.
CASSLYSVAGHTYEQYF	TGTGCCAGCAGTTTGTATAGCGTGGCAGGTCACACTTACGAGCAGTACTTC	TRBV27	few	TRBJ2-7	.
CASSPPSDSPLF	TGTGCCAGCAGCCCCCCGTCGGACAGTCCCCTCTTC	TRBV5-5	many	TRBJ2-7	.
CASSTLGLIQEQETQYF	TGTGCCAGCAGCACCTTGGGACTTATACAGGAGCAAGAGACCCAGTACTTC	TRBV3-1	many	TRBJ2-5	.
CAVPRDSPWELFF	TGTGCCGTGCCTCGGGATAGCCCCTGGGAGCTGTTTTTT	TRBV10-3	few	TRBJ2-2	.
CASSFAVEQFF	TGTGCCAGCAGCTTTGCTGTAGAGCAGTTCTTC	TRBV7-2	many	TRBJ2-1	.
CASARAVEANYGYTF	TGTGCCAGCGCGAGGGCCGTCGAAGCTAACTATGGCTACACCTTC	TRBV6-1	few	TRBJ1-2	.